Listed here are 30 T cell receptor beta chains from one sample, sequenced in a study of spatial heterogeneity in lung cancer. Time point indicated: sample taken at primary tumor resection. TCRs were sequenced from unsorted whole RNA of tumor, nontumor lung or PBMC. MiXCR was run by TCRdb on the 5' RACE reads, yielding one entry per CDR3 protein. The table shows over 4,000 distinct CDR3 sequences, with about a tenth occurring only once. Specimen: PBMCs, collected at surgery. The receptors were gathered from a male donor with early-stage non-small cell lung cancer.

This clonotype was counted ten times or more. The gene calls are TRBV20-1 and TRBJ2-3; no clear D gene. V lost 0 bases, J lost 2 bases, and 15 bases lay in between. The CDR3 extends over 16 amino acids. In germline, CDR1 is DFQATT, CDR2 SNEGSKA (reference sequence). The CDR3 reads CSARDVLVGHTDTQYF. The CDR3 DNA reads as TGCAGTGCTAGAGATGTCCTAGTGGGCCACACAGATACGCAGTATTTT.

Many counts were recorded for this clonotype. This chain joins TRBV20-1 and TRBJ2-3; the D is unclear. The V and J ends lost 0 bases and 6 bases respectively, with 4 bases between them. Germline assignment: CDR1 DFQATT and CDR2 SNEGSKA (reference sequence). The CDR3 is 11 residues long. CDR3 DNA: TGCAGTGCTAGAGAGGGGGATACGCAGTATTTT. Amino acids: CSAREGDTQYF.

The V and J genes are TRBV7-9 and TRBJ2-7; the D gene is possibly TRBD2 (5 bases). The CDR3 extends over 12 amino acids. Trimming took 5 bases from V and 5 from J, leaving 10 bases between them. Germline-derived CDR1 and CDR2 are SEHNR and FQNEAQ (reference sequence). CDR3 DNA: TGTGCCAGCAGCCCAGACTACAACGAGCAGTACTTC. Translated, it gives CASSPDYNEQYF. The full variable domain, with the rest looked up from reference TRBV7-9 and TRBJ2-7, is DTGVSQNPRHKITKRGQNVTFRCDPISEHNRLYWYRQTLGQGPEFLTYFQNEAQLEKSRLLSDRFSAERPKGSFSTLEIQRTEQGDSAMYLCASSPDYNEQYFGPGTRLTVT.

The genes are TRBV29-1 and TRBJ2-1; 9 nucleotides line up with TRBD1. The CDR3 length is 16 residues. The germline gives CDR1 SQVTM, CDR2 ANQGSEA. V trimming: 2 bases; J trimming: 1 base; junction bases outside the gene matches: 6. In DNA form, the CDR3 reads TGCAGCGTTGAAAGCGCCGGGACAGGGTCCTACAATGAGCAGTTCTTC. Its protein is CSVESAGTGSYNEQFF.

This clonotype was observed at least ten times. The rearrangement uses TRBV7-9 and TRBJ1-1; D is undetermined. Per germline, CDR1 SEHNR and CDR2 FQNEAQ (reference sequence). This CDR3 is built from 15 residues. Trimming shortened V by 1 base and J by 6 bases, and 15 bases separated the two germline ends. This chain's CDR3 is CASSLDVGLPAEAFF. Written as DNA, the CDR3 is TGTGCCAGCAGCTTAGATGTAGGGCTCCCGGCTGAAGCTTTCTTT.

In its sample, this clonotype was seen many times. CDR3 DNA sequence: TGTGCCAGCAGGCGACTAGCGGGGGCCTCGAACACCGGGGAGCTGTTTTTT. It yields the protein CASRRLAGASNTGELFF. The chain joins TRBV2 to TRBJ2-2; 12 nucleotides line up with TRBD2. CDR3 size: 17 residues. J gave up 0 bases and V 6 bases, and 5 bases lay outside the gene matches. CDR1 and CDR2 (germline): SNHLY, FYNNEI.

This clonotype was seen many times. The chain is built from TRBV19 and TRBJ2-1, with a possible D match to TRBD2 (6 bases). Germline loops: CDR1 LNHDA, CDR2 SQIVND (reference sequence). V dropped 0 bases and J dropped 4 bases, with 13 bases sitting between them. CDR3 length: 16 residues. This chain's CDR3 is CASSIEKGLRYNEQFF. CDR3 sequence (DNA): TGTGCCAGTAGTATAGAAAAGGGACTGCGGTACAATGAGCAGTTCTTC.

By frequency in the sample, this clonotype is medium-sized (0.01 to 0.1%). This chain connects TRBV18 to TRBJ2-7, with 7 bases aligning to TRBD1. This CDR3 region has 14 residues. The V and J ends lost 2 bases and 6 bases, in that order; junction bases with no gene match: 7. CDR1 and CDR2 (germline): KGHSH, LQKENI. CDR3 sequence reads: CASSPGQVSAEQYF. DNA for the CDR3: TGTGCCAGCTCACCAGGACAGGTCTCCGCCGAGCAGTACTTC.

This clonotype was picked up many times. The DNA of the CDR3 is TGTGCCAGCAGCCAGGGGACAGGGCCCTACGAGCAGTACTTC. Its translation is CASSQGTGPYEQYF. The gene calls are TRBV3-1 and TRBJ2-7; 9 nucleotides align to TRBD1. Trimming at V came to 3 bases and at J to 2 bases, leaving 2 bases not matched to a gene. Germline assignment: CDR1 LGHDT and CDR2 YNNKEL (reference sequence). The CDR3 sequence is 14 residues long.

This clonotype was seen at least ten times. This rearrangement joins TRBV12-3 or TRBV12-4 to TRBJ1-3; no definite D call. V was pared by 2 bases and J by 4 bases, with 3 bases between. This CDR3 spans 12 amino acids. CDR3 DNA: TGTGCCAGCAGTTTACTAGGAAACACCATATATTTT. It translates to CASSLLGNTIYF.

This clonotype was seen ten or more times. The chain links TRBV5-1 to TRBJ1-4; tentatively, D is TRBD1 (5 bases). CDR3 size: 16 residues. Germline V gene sequence: CDR1 SGHRS, CDR2 YFSETQ. V shed 2 bases and J shed 0 bases, with 11 bases lying between them. The CDR3 sequence: CASSFRQFTTNEKLFF. In nucleotides, the CDR3 is TGCGCCAGCAGCTTTAGACAGTTTACAACTAATGAAAAACTGTTTTTT.

This clonotype was found once. The V call is TRBV10-3, the J call TRBJ2-1, with D perhaps matching TRBD2 (6 bases). Trimming took off 4 bases at V and 0 bases at J, with 13 bases between the two ends. The CDR3 has 16 residues. Germline loops: CDR1 ENHRY, CDR2 SYGVKD. The CDR3 sequence is CAISALAVSSYNEQFF. CDR3 sequence (DNA): TGTGCCATCAGTGCGTTAGCGGTGAGCTCCTACAATGAGCAGTTCTTC.

This clonotype was recorded many times. The gene calls are TRBV7-9 and TRBJ2-5; TRBD2 agrees at 8 bases. The CDR3 has 19 residues. The germline V gene encodes CDR1 SEHNR and CDR2 FQNEAQ (reference sequence). With V trimmed by 2 bases and J by 2 bases, 16 bases remained unmatched. The CDR3 loop is CASSLSLPGLGVWQETQYF. The CDR3, as DNA: TGTGCCAGCAGCTTATCCCTCCCGGGACTAGGGGTTTGGCAAGAGACCCAGTACTTC.

This clonotype was found many times. The rearrangement joins TRBV2 to TRBJ2-7, with no clear D. V was trimmed by 1 base and J by 2 bases, leaving 9 bases between them. This CDR3 contains 14 residues. Germline assignment: CDR1 SNHLY and CDR2 FYNNEI. Here the CDR3 reads CASSEETETYEQYF. The CDR3 coding sequence is TGTGCCAGCAGTGAAGAGACTGAGACCTACGAGCAGTACTTC.

This clonotype was counted at least ten times. In DNA form, the CDR3 reads TGTGCCAGCAGCCCCTCTAGCGGGGGAGAGGGCAATGAGCAGTTCTTC. This gives the protein CASSPSSGGEGNEQFF. V is TRBV7-3 and J is TRBJ2-1; 10 bases align to TRBD2. The CDR3 is made up of 16 amino acids. V lost 5 bases and J lost 6; bases outside the gene matches: 10. Germline V gene sequence: CDR1 SGHTA, CDR2 FQGTGA.

Of note for this clonotype: A much larger clone lies a single base off, so this may be a read error. The chain links TRBV29-1 to TRBJ2-7, with a weak D call TRBD2 (6 bases). The CDR3 is made up of 13 amino acids. Germline V gene data show CDR1 as SQVTM and CDR2 as ANQGSEA. The CDR3 spells CGVHPGGGYEQYF. Written as DNA, the CDR3 is TGCGGCGTTCACCCTGGCGGAGGGTACGAGCAGTACTTC.

This clonotype was detected many times. The rearrangement links TRBV30 to TRBJ2-1; 14 bases are a match to TRBD2. Trimming cost V 4 bases and J 0 bases; bases outside gene matches: 2. Germline V gene sequence: CDR1 GTSNPN, CDR2 SVGIG (reference sequence). The CDR3 sequence is 16 residues long. The CDR3 coding sequence is TGTGCCTGGAACGGACTAGCGGGGGGCTCCTACAATGAGCAGTTCTTC. This sequence encodes CAWNGLAGGSYNEQFF.

This clonotype was picked up many times. This chain connects TRBV10-3 to TRBJ1-2; 7 bases align to TRBD1. The CDR3 contains 13 residues. Trimming removed 5 bases from V and 8 bases from J; junction bases left unmatched: 8. CDR1 and CDR2 (germline): ENHRY, SYGVKD. This CDR3 is CAISRQGGGGYTF. The CDR3, as DNA: TGTGCCATCAGTAGACAGGGAGGAGGCGGCTACACCTTC.

V usage is TRBV12-3 or TRBV12-4 and J usage is TRBJ1-1, with TRBD1 matching 10 bases. The CDR3 is 15 amino acids. V was pared by 5 bases and J by 3 bases, with 6 bases of the junction left unmatched. The CDR3 region is CASSGPGTGDTEAFF. CDR3 nucleotides: TGTGCCAGCAGTGGTCCGGGGACAGGGGACACTGAAGCTTTCTTT.

This clonotype was observed a handful of times. The chain combines TRBV2 with TRBJ2-1, with D maybe TRBD2 (5 bases). Trimming shortened V by 0 bases and J by 6 bases, and 21 bases separated the two germline ends. This CDR3 is built from 18 residues. The V gene's germline CDR1 is SNHLY and CDR2 FYNNEI. The CDR3 loop reads CASSEALRGIRFLNEQFF. Written as DNA, the CDR3 is TGTGCCAGCAGTGAAGCGCTTCGGGGAATACGCTTCCTCAATGAGCAGTTCTTC.

A remark on this clonotype: Because the CDR3's place on the DNA is in doubt, the DNA is left out and the CDR3 is given as listed by TCRdb. The V call is TRBV19, the J call TRBJ2-5. Termini included, the CDR3 measures 12 amino acids. Germline lookup yields CDR1 LNHDA and CDR2 SQIVND (reference sequence). The CDR3 loop is CASTSGRETQYF.

This clonotype was found many times. The chain joins TRBV4-1 to TRBJ1-3; D possibly corresponds to TRBD1 (5 bases). The germline CDR1 and CDR2 sequences are MGHRA and YSYEKL. With 2 bases removed from V and 2 bases from J, the gap between germline ends came to 16 bases. The CDR3 runs to 17 residues. The CDR3 reads CASSQSWTRGTGNTIYF. In nucleotides, the CDR3 is TGCGCCAGCAGCCAAAGTTGGACAAGAGGGACTGGAAACACCATATATTTT.

This clonotype was observed a few times. The V call is TRBV29-1, the J call TRBJ2-2, with D perhaps TRBD1 (5 bases). The V gene lost 6 bases and the J gene lost 2 bases, with 10 bases spanning the gap. Germline loops: CDR1 SQVTM, CDR2 ANQGSEA. The CDR3 covers 13 residues. In DNA form, the CDR3 reads TGCAGCGTGGTACAGGTTAACACCGGGGAGCTGTTTTTT. Encoded protein: CSVVQVNTGELFF.

This clonotype was counted a few times. The gene calls are TRBV30 and TRBJ2-3; TRBD2 might be the D (6 bases). The germline V and J ends were trimmed by 8 bases and 6 bases, with 21 bases remaining between them. Germline CDR1 GTSNPN, CDR2 SVGIG (reference sequence). CDR3 length: 14 amino acids. The CDR3: CAPSRGRGKDTQYF. As DNA, the CDR3 is TGTGCCCCTAGCAGAGGGCGGGGAAAGGATACGCAGTATTTT.

This clonotype has more than one count but fewer than ten. The genes are TRBV7-2 and TRBJ2-7; 7 positions agree with TRBD2. CDR3 length: 15 residues. The V and J ends lost 5 bases and 1 base, in that order; junction bases with no gene match: 8. The germline V gene has CDR1 SGHTA and CDR2 FQGNSA. As DNA, the CDR3 is TGTGCCAGCAGCCCCCGGGACTACCTTTCCTACGAGCAGTACTTC. Translating it yields CASSPRDYLSYEQYF.

This clonotype was counted at least ten times. The V call is TRBV5-1, the J call TRBJ1-3, with no clear D. This CDR3 region has 14 residues. The V end lost 0 bases, the J end lost 4 bases, and 8 bases lay between the germline ends. From germline, CDR1 is SGHRS and CDR2 YFSETQ. CDR3 sequence: CASSLDLFGNTIYF. CDR3 in DNA: TGCGCCAGCAGCTTGGACCTCTTCGGAAACACCATATATTTT. Looking up the rest from reference TRBV5-1 and TRBJ1-3 gives the full variable domain: KAGVTQTPRYLIKTRGQQVTLSCSPISGHRSVSWYQQTPGQGLQFLFEYFSETQRNKGNFPGRFSGRQFSNSRSEMNVSTLELGDSALYLCASSLDLFGNTIYFGEGSWLTVV.

This clonotype was seen a handful of times. The J gene is TRBJ2-4, the V gene TRBV27; no firm D call. The CDR3 contains 13 residues. The V gene lost 1 base and the J gene lost 7 bases, with 8 bases spanning the gap. From germline, CDR1 is MNHEY and CDR2 SMNVEV (reference sequence). CDR3 sequence reads: CASSLLGHNIQYF. CDR3 bases: TGTGCCAGCAGTTTATTAGGCCATAACATTCAGTACTTC.

This clonotype has only a few counts. A much larger clone is a single base away; this may be a read error. This rearrangement joins TRBV30 to TRBJ1-1; D gene uncertain. The CDR3 sequence is 11 residues long. Germline values: CDR1 GTSNPN, CDR2 SVGIG (reference sequence). V was shortened by 8 bases and J by 5 bases, with 12 bases between the two germline ends. Here the CDR3 reads CARPYGTEAFF. The CDR3 coding sequence is TGTGCCAGACCCTATGGTACTGAAGCTTTCTTT.

This clonotype rates as medium-sized. This rearrangement joins TRBV12-3 or TRBV12-4 to TRBJ1-5; TRBD1 might be the D (6 bases). CDR3 length: 15 amino acids. The germline V and J ends were trimmed by 2 bases and 4 bases, with 12 bases remaining between them. CDR3 sequence reads: CASSLTHRVNQPQHF. CDR3 nucleotide sequence: TGTGCCAGCAGTTTAACCCACAGGGTAAATCAGCCCCAGCATTTT.

In its sample, this clonotype was seen many times. Here the CDR3 reads CSVEAGQGLYEQYF. The CDR3 DNA follows: TGCAGCGTTGAAGCGGGACAGGGCCTTTACGAGCAGTACTTC. The chain uses TRBV29-1 and TRBJ2-7; 9 bases are a match to TRBD1. The J segment lost 4 bases and the V segment lost 1 base, leaving 5 bases of the junction unmatched. The CDR3 runs 14 residues. Looked up from germline, CDR1 is SQVTM and CDR2 is ANQGSEA.